Presented here are 2 T cell receptor beta chains from one specimen sequenced in a study of CD8 T cells in Susac syndrome. RNA amounts of about 0.45 to 1 ug underwent reverse transcription with random hexamers. TCRdb re-derived calls from the immunoSEQ multiplex PCR reads in MiXCR, one entry per CDR3 protein. This sample yields 190,000 or so distinct CDR3 sequences, of which more than 90% are seen a single time; 0.093% belongs to the top ten. Material: CD4+ T cells from PBMCs. Receptors originate from a human donor with multiple sclerosis.

The chain links TRBV3-1 to TRBJ2-5, with 7 bases aligning to TRBD2. The ends lost 0 bases at V and 4 bases at J; junction bases unmatched: 2. Germline V CDR1 and CDR2: LGHDT, YNNKEL (reference sequence). This CDR3 comprises 14 residues. The CDR3 coding sequence is TGTGCCAGCAGCCAAGAGGGAGGGCCAGAGACCCAGTACTTC. Its translation: CASSQEGGPETQYF.

This chain links TRBV7-9 with TRBJ1-1; 12 bases map to TRBD1. This CDR3 has 13 amino acids. V shed 5 bases, J shed 10 bases, and the junction held 5 bases outside the gene matches. Germline CDR1 and CDR2: SEHNR and FQNEAQ (reference sequence). The CDR3 protein is CASSPVGQGAAFF. Written as DNA, the CDR3 is TGTGCCAGCAGCCCAGTGGGACAGGGGGCAGCTTTCTTT.